Below, 6 T cell receptor beta chains from the same sample are listed, as sequenced in a study of blood T cells in healthy people across ages. A second PCR of 7 to 11 cycles used a sample-barcoded 5' primer and a J-beta primer mix. TCRdb redid the calling of the 5' RACE reads with MiXCR, one entry per CDR3 protein. The table lists approximately 1,100,000 distinct CDR3 sequences, 45% of them singletons, with approximately 17% in the top ten. The material sequenced was blood. Every receptor here comes from a woman aged 55-75 years in good health.

The rearrangement links TRBV6-6 to TRBJ2-5; maybe TRBD2 (6 bases). Germline V gives CDR1 MNHNY, CDR2 SVGAGI (reference sequence). V was clipped by 3 bases and J by 2 bases, with 13 bases between them. This CDR3 spans 15 amino acids. The CDR3 protein is CASSYSGRGQETQYF. The CDR3 DNA is TGTGCCAGCAGTTATTCCGGGAGAGGTCAAGAGACCCAGTACTTC.

This chain links TRBV10-2 with TRBJ2-3; tentatively, D is TRBD1 (6 bases). Trimming took 5 bases from V and 3 from J, leaving 12 bases between them. From germline, CDR1 is WSHSY and CDR2 SAAADI. The CDR3 runs 14 residues. Here the CDR3 DNA reads TGCGCCAGCAGTAACAGGGAGATAACAGATACGCAGTATTTT. As protein: CASSNREITDTQYF.

A few counts support this clonotype. CDR3 loop: CATSGADSPLTYEQYF. As DNA, the CDR3 is TGTGCCACCAGCGGAGCAGACAGCCCGTTGACCTACGAGCAGTACTTC. The chain couples TRBV15 to TRBJ2-7; the D gene is possibly TRBD1 (5 bases). The length of the CDR3 is 16 residues. The V end was cut by 5 bases, the J end by 2 bases, with 19 bases between. Germline assignment: CDR1 LNHNV and CDR2 YYDKDF (reference sequence).

This clonotype was seen once. V gene TRBV9 combines with J gene TRBJ2-5; no definite D call. V was trimmed by 0 bases and J by 1 base, leaving 10 bases between them. The CDR3 is 15 residues long. CDR1 and CDR2 from the germline V gene are SGDLS and YYNGEE. The CDR3 bases are TGTGCCAGCAGCGTAGCTGAGGCCAGCCAAGAGACCCAGTACTTC. Amino acid sequence: CASSVAEASQETQYF.

The rearrangement joins TRBV3-1 to TRBJ2-5, with D perhaps matching TRBD2 (5 bases). The CDR3 spans 22 residues. CDR1 LGHDT and CDR2 YNNKEL come from the germline V gene (reference sequence). V was trimmed by 5 bases and J by 12 bases, leaving 46 bases between them. CDR3 in DNA: TGTGCCAGCAGCTTTTCCACAGAACTAACAGAGGGCCACCCCCAAGGCCGATATTTGGAGTACTTC. Residues: CASSFSTELTEGHPQGRYLEYF.

A few counts support this clonotype. The genes are TRBV4-1 and TRBJ2-1, with 11 bases lining up with TRBD2. Per germline, CDR1 MGHRA and CDR2 YSYEKL. V lost 1 base, J lost 4 bases, and 9 bases stayed unmatched. This CDR3 contains 18 residues. DNA of the CDR3: TGCGCCAGCAGCCAAGCCTCCCTACTAGCGGGAGCGTACAATGAGCAGTTCTTC. It is translated as CASSQASLLAGAYNEQFF.